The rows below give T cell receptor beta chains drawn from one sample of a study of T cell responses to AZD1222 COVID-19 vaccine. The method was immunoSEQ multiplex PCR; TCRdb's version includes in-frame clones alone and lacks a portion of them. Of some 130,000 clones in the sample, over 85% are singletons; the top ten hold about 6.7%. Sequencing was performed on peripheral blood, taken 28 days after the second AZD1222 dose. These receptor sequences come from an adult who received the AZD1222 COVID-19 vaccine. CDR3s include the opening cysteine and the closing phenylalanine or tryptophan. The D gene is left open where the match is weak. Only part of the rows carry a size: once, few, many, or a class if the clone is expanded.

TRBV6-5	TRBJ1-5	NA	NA	CASSYGWGQDQPQHF	TGTGCCAGCAGTTACGGCTGGGGCCAAGATCAGCCCCAGCATTTT
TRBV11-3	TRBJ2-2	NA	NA	CASSLNSNRGELFF	TGTGCCAGCAGCTTGAACTCCAACAGGGGGGAGCTGTTTTTT
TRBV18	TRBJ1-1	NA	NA	CASSRDINTEAFF	TGTGCCAGCTCACGCGACATCAACACTGAAGCTTTCTTT
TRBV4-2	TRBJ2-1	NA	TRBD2	CASSQEAGNPYNEQFF	TGTGCCAGCAGCCAAGAAGCGGGGAACCCCTACAATGAGCAGTTCTTC
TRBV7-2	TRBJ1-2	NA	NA	CASSFTGQGYTF	TGTGCCAGCAGCTTCACAGGGCAGGGCTACACCTTC
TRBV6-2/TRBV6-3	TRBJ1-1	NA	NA	CASSYPGPSLTEAFF	TGTGCCAGCAGTTACCCGGGGCCTAGCCTCACTGAAGCTTTCTTT
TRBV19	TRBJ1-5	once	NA	CASSVSNQPQHF	TGTGCCAGTAGCGTCAGCAATCAGCCCCAGCATTTT
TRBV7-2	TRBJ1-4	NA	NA	CASSPEAGANEKLFF	TGTGCCAGCAGCCCAGAGGCAGGGGCTAATGAAAAACTGTTTTTT
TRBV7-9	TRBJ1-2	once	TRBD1	CASSLVQGNYGYTF	TGTGCCAGCAGCTTGGTACAGGGGAACTATGGCTACACCTTC
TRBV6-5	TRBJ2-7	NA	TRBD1	CASSFRDRADEQYF	TGTGCCAGCAGTTTCCGGGACAGGGCCGACGAGCAGTACTTC
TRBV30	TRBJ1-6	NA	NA	CAWRWGAHNSPLHF	TGTGCCTGGAGGTGGGGCGCCCATAATTCACCCCTCCACTTT
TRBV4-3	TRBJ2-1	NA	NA	CASSHRLFRGPRYEQFF	TGCGCCAGCAGCCACCGACTCTTTAGGGGCCCCCGCTACGAGCAGTTCTTC
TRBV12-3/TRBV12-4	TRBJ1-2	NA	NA	CASSSTGRYGYTF	TGTGCCAGCAGTTCGACCGGGAGGTATGGCTACACCTTC
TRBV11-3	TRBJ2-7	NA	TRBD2	CASSLGVPGLVWDEQYF	TGTGCCAGCAGCTTAGGGGTGCCGGGACTAGTGTGGGACGAGCAGTACTTC
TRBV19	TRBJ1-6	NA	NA	CASSIGNSPLHF	TGTGCCAGTAGTATAGGTAATTCACCCCTCCACTTT
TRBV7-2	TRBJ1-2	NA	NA	CASSLGGDGYTF	TGTGCCAGCAGCTTGGGAGGGGATGGCTACACCTTC
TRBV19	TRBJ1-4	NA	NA	CASSLSFIMGEKLFF	TGTGCCAGTAGTCTCAGTTTCATAATGGGGGAAAAACTGTTTTTT
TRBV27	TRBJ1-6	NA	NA	CASSEGVSPLHF	TGTGCCAGCAGTGAGGGGGTTTCACCCCTCCACTTT